This TCR beta chain was identified in a study of T cells expressing NK-cell markers. In the study overall: Source material for TCR beta repertoires consisted of sorted CD3+CD56+NKG2C+, CD3+CD56+NKG2C- and CD3+CD56-NKG2C+ T cells. One of eight sequenced donors was HCMV-seronegative; the other seven were seropositive.

The CDR3 spans 11 residues. The V gene's germline CDR1 is MNHEY and CDR2 SVGAGI. What made the TCR beta cDNA was 5'RACE template switching with UMIs. One entry per CDR3 protein, without DNA, is what TCRdb gives after re-calling the 5' RACE reads. The listing contains about 550,000 distinct CDR3 sequences. The receptor's source is a man aged 18 to 30 in good health. Sequencing was performed on blood T cells: a sorted CD56 or NKG2C T cell subset, CD4+ or CD8+ T cells, or bulk PBMC T cells (not recorded which). The chain couples TRBV6-5 to TRBJ2-1. CDR3 amino acids: CASSAGSGKFF.